The 24 T cell receptor beta chains in this list originate from one sample, sequenced in a study of T cells in Graves' hyperthyroidism and ophthalmopathy. Regions amplified from RNA transcripts were the TCR beta CDR3 regions. HTBI primers were the set used in a first-round RT-PCR of the TCR CDR3. TCRdb analysed the multiplex PCR reads with MiXCR anew, one entry per CDR3 protein. The sample has over 500,000 distinct CDR3 sequences, 46% seen once. The sequenced material came from peripheral blood or thyroid tissue (not recorded which). The receptors here all came from an adult woman with Graves' disease, either hyperthyroidism or ophthalmopathy (not recorded which).

There are many counts of this clonotype. The chain links TRBV7-9 to TRBJ1-1, with D possibly matching TRBD1 (5 bases). The V and J ends lost 5 bases and 7 bases respectively, with 20 bases between them. Germline V CDR1 and CDR2: SEHNR, FQNEAQ (reference sequence). The CDR3 is 15 residues long. CDR3 sequence: CASSLRSGAINEAFF. The CDR3 nucleotides are TGTGCCAGCAGCCTCCGAAGCGGGGCCATTAATGAAGCTTTCTTT.

This clonotype was found once. Its ends do not fully match the called genes, so a read error is possible. The CDR3 protein is CAGSEVSGANVLTF. CDR3 coding DNA: TGTGCCGGTAGTGAGGTCTCTGGGGCCAACGTCCTGACTTTC. The chain employs TRBV19 and TRBJ2-6; D uncertain. The CDR3 totals 14 residues. Germline assignment: CDR1 LNHDA and CDR2 SQIVND (reference sequence).

In this sample, this clonotype turned up a few times. The rearrangement joins TRBV7-9 to TRBJ2-3, with TRBD2 matching over 7 bases. The J segment lost 0 bases and the V segment lost 8 bases, leaving 5 bases of the junction unmatched. CDR1 and CDR2 (germline): SEHNR, FQNEAQ (reference sequence). The CDR3 covers 14 residues. The CDR3 here is CASGRGPSTDTQYF. In DNA form, the CDR3 reads TGTGCCAGCGGGAGGGGCCCAAGCACAGATACGCAGTATTTT.

The V call is TRBV10-3, the J call TRBJ1-3; a possible D gene is TRBD1 (5 bases). The length of the CDR3 is 14 residues. V lost 0 bases and J lost 4, with 7 bases in between. CDR1 is ENHRY and CDR2 is SYGVKD in the germline V gene. For the CDR3, the DNA is TGTGCCATCAGTGAGTCGGGGGAGGGAAACACCATATATTTT. It encodes CAISESGEGNTIYF.

There are a few counts of this clonotype. J is TRBJ2-7 and V is TRBV29-1; D remains ambiguous. Germline CDR1 and CDR2: SQVTM and ANQGSEA. The CDR3 runs 11 residues. V gave up 8 bases and J gave up 9 bases, with 17 bases separating them. The DNA of the CDR3 is TGCAGCTTAGAGGCAAATCAGTGGCAGTACTTC. Translated, it gives CSLEANQWQYF.

This clonotype was picked up many times. J is TRBJ2-7 and V is TRBV20-1, with D maybe TRBD1 (6 bases). This CDR3 is 11 amino acids long. V was cut by 5 bases and J by 3 bases, with 8 bases left in between. CDR1 and CDR2 (germline): DFQATT, SNEGSKA (reference sequence). The CDR3 DNA reads as TGCAGTGCTGGGGACAACTACGAGCAGTACTTC. Translation: CSAGDNYEQYF.

The chain is built from TRBV18 and TRBJ1-2; TRBD1 matches at 8 bases. Germline V gives CDR1 KGHSH, CDR2 LQKENI. With 2 bases clipped from V and 1 base from J, the junction kept 6 bases outside the gene matches. The CDR3 runs to 16 residues. The CDR3 DNA sequence: TGTGCCAGCTCACCAGGCAGGGGGCCATTTAACTATGGCTACACCTTC. It codes for CASSPGRGPFNYGYTF.

This clonotype occurred many times. J is TRBJ2-5 and V is TRBV7-2; D is ambiguous. The CDR3 is made up of 12 amino acids. Trimming removed 1 base at V and 7 bases at J, with 7 bases between. Germline V gives CDR1 SGHTA, CDR2 FQGNSA. This CDR3 is CASSLEDGTQYF. The CDR3 nucleotides read TGTGCCAGCAGCTTAGAGGACGGGACCCAGTACTTC.

This clonotype was seen at least ten times. The chain joins TRBV7-9 to TRBJ1-5, with 7 bases identical to TRBD1. Germline CDR1 and CDR2: SEHNR and FQNEAQ (reference sequence). The CDR3 extends over 15 amino acids. The trim removed 5 bases at V and 0 bases at J, leaving 4 bases unmatched. The DNA for the CDR3 is TGTGCCAGCAGCATAGGGGGCGGTAGCAATCAGCCCCAGCATTTT. Its translation is CASSIGGGSNQPQHF.

This clonotype occurred many times. This rearrangement joins TRBV7-2 to TRBJ2-7, with D perhaps TRBD2 (6 bases). The V end was cut by 8 bases, the J end by 1 base, with 15 bases between. Germline V gene sequence: CDR1 SGHTA, CDR2 FQGNSA. The CDR3 covers 14 residues. The CDR3 protein is CASGPPTRSYEQYF. In DNA form, the CDR3 reads TGTGCCAGCGGCCCTCCGACTAGATCCTACGAGCAGTACTTC.

Turning to this clonotype: This may arise from a read error, as a much more abundant clone is one base away. The rearrangement joins TRBV12-3 or TRBV12-4 to TRBJ1-5; no definite D call. This CDR3 spans 14 amino acids. Trimming took 1 base from V and 8 from J, leaving 12 bases between them. The CDR3 region is CASSLGLSRKPQHF. In DNA, the CDR3 is TGTGCCAGCAGTTTAGGCCTCTCCAGGAAGCCCCAGCATTTT.

As to this clonotype: Without the conserved terminal phenylalanine or tryptophan, this CDR3 likely stems from a read error. Here the CDR3 DNA reads TGTGCCAGCCGGGGACTAGCGGGAGGAGCGAGGTGGGAGACCATACAAGAGACCCAGTACGTC. Protein sequence: CASRGLAGGARWETIQETQYV. The rearrangement joins TRBV2 to TRBJ2-5; 15 positions agree with TRBD2. The V segment lost 8 bases and the J segment 2 bases; nucleotides outside the gene matches: 21. The CDR3 has 21 residues. Germline loops: CDR1 SNHLY, CDR2 FYNNEI.

In this sample, this clonotype turned up a few times. V gene TRBV7-9 combines with J gene TRBJ1-5; D is unclear. The V and J ends lost 2 bases and 4 bases respectively, with 6 bases between them. Germline assignment: CDR1 SEHNR and CDR2 FQNEAQ (reference sequence). This CDR3 contains 13 residues. The DNA for the CDR3 is TGTGCCAGCAGCTTATCGTTTAATCAGCCCCAGCATTTT. It yields the protein CASSLSFNQPQHF.

In this sample, this clonotype turned up many times. The rearrangement joins TRBV6-1 to TRBJ1-1; the match to TRBD1 covers 9 bases. The CDR3 has 15 residues. V gave up 3 bases and J gave up 1 base; unmatched junction bases: 3. CDR1 is MNHNS, CDR2 SASEGT, per germline. CDR3 loop: CASSDRTGANTEAFF. DNA for the CDR3: TGTGCCAGCAGTGACAGGACAGGGGCGAACACTGAAGCTTTCTTT.

This clonotype was counted many times. The chain joins TRBV6-5 to TRBJ1-2, with D possibly matching TRBD1 (5 bases). Germline V gene sequence: CDR1 MNHEY, CDR2 SVGAGI. This CDR3 is built from 14 residues. V lost 6 bases to trimming and J lost 6 bases, with 17 bases between them. DNA for the CDR3: TGTGCCAGCAGACGCGACAGAGGGAGGGATGGCTACACCTTC. This codes for CASRRDRGRDGYTF.

This clonotype was recorded many times. The chain employs TRBV20-1 and TRBJ1-1; maybe TRBD1 (6 bases). Germline loops: CDR1 DFQATT, CDR2 SNEGSKA (reference sequence). The ends were cut back, 3 bases at V and 6 bases at J, with 14 bases in the middle. This CDR3 comprises 13 residues. Written as DNA, the CDR3 is TGCAGTGCTAGCCTACAGGGTCGGGCTGAAGCTTTCTTT. Translating gives CSASLQGRAEAFF.

This clonotype was seen ten or more times. This sequence joins TRBV6-1 and TRBJ1-2, with D possibly matching TRBD1 (6 bases). V gave up 2 bases and J gave up 4 bases, with 14 bases separating them. The CDR3 extends over 15 amino acids. Germline CDR1 MNHNS, CDR2 SASEGT. The CDR3 here is CASSETYRVGYGYTF. CDR3 coding DNA: TGTGCCAGCAGTGAAACATACAGGGTCGGCTATGGCTACACCTTC.

The chain is built from TRBV20-1 and TRBJ1-2; the D is unclear. The CDR3 loop spans 15 amino acids. CDR1 is DFQATT, CDR2 SNEGSKA, per germline (reference sequence). V lost 4 bases, J lost 4 bases, and 19 bases lay in between. The CDR3 loop reads CSATPDPGTLYGYTF. In DNA form, the CDR3 reads TGCAGTGCTACCCCCGACCCCGGTACTCTCTATGGCTACACCTTC.

A few counts support this clonotype. The rearrangement joins TRBV24-1 to TRBJ1-4, with 7 nucleotides matching TRBD1. The V segment lost 4 bases and the J segment 5 bases; nucleotides outside the gene matches: 6. The CDR3 is 15 amino acids. In germline, CDR1 is KGHDR, CDR2 SFDVKD. CDR3 DNA: TGTGCCACCAGTGACGGGACAGTCCAGAATGAAAAACTGTTTTTT. Translation gives CATSDGTVQNEKLFF.

This clonotype was observed a handful of times. The chain joins TRBV7-9 to TRBJ1-5, with D perhaps matching TRBD1 (5 bases). Trimming removed 6 bases at V and 3 bases at J, with 27 bases between. The CDR3 length is 19 residues. Germline V lookup: CDR1 SEHNR, CDR2 FQNEAQ (reference sequence). In DNA form, the CDR3 reads TGTGCCAGCAGTCGCTCCGGGGATGGGGCGAAATACTACAATCAGCCCCAGCATTTT. This translates into CASSRSGDGAKYYNQPQHF.

This clonotype has only a few counts. Written as DNA, the CDR3 is TGTGCCAGCTCTCCCCGGCAGGGGAAGAACACTGAAGCTTTCTTT. Encoded protein: CASSPRQGKNTEAFF. V is TRBV9 and J is TRBJ1-1; perhaps TRBD1 as D (6 bases). The germline gives CDR1 SGDLS, CDR2 YYNGEE. The CDR3 consists of 15 residues. The V end was cut by 7 bases, the J end by 1 base, with 17 bases between.

This clonotype was picked up a small number of times. The CDR3 nucleotides read TGTGCCAGCTGCCCCGGCGGGACAGAGTTCTCTGGGGCCGGTAATGAAAAACTGTTTTTT. This encodes CASCPGGTEFSGAGNEKLFF. The V call is TRBV13, the J call TRBJ1-4, with 7 positions matching TRBD1. CDR1 PRHDT and CDR2 FYEKMQ come from the germline V gene (reference sequence). The length of the CDR3 is 20 residues. The J segment lost 4 bases and the V segment lost 8 bases, leaving 25 bases of the junction unmatched.

This clonotype showed up many times. V is TRBV20-1 and J is TRBJ1-1, with 9 bases matching TRBD1. The J segment lost 8 bases and the V segment lost 1 base, leaving 14 bases of the junction unmatched. The CDR3 sequence is 16 residues long. The germline V gene has CDR1 DFQATT and CDR2 SNEGSKA (reference sequence). CDR3 DNA sequence: TGCAGTGCTAGAGTCGCCGGGACAGGGCGCCCGAAGGAAGCTTTCTTT. This gives the protein CSARVAGTGRPKEAFF.

This clonotype was seen many times. This rearrangement joins TRBV7-9 to TRBJ2-3, with a possible D match to TRBD2 (5 bases). The CDR3 spans 14 residues. V was clipped by 3 bases and J by 5 bases, with 12 bases between them. Germline V CDR1 and CDR2: SEHNR, FQNEAQ (reference sequence). This CDR3 reads CASSLIRGVDTQYF. CDR3 coding DNA: TGTGCCAGCAGCTTGATCCGGGGTGTAGATACGCAGTATTTT.